These 2 T cell receptor beta chains came from one sample sequenced in a study of technical replicates of blood from a handful of donors. TCRdb's table, derived via immunoSEQ multiplex PCR, lists solely in-frame clones and lacks some. The sample holds approximately 87,000 clones, 85% to 95% seen once. Input material: T cells isolated from PBMCs. The source of these receptors is a human donor in good health.

J is TRBJ1-4 and V is TRBV7-9; no clear D gene. CDR1 and CDR2 from the germline V gene are SEHNR and FQNEAQ (reference sequence). V lost 1 base to trimming and J lost 16 bases, with 10 bases between them. The CDR3 spans 11 residues. The CDR3 reads CASSLGAEQFF. The CDR3, as DNA: TGTGCCAGCAGCTTAGGCGCGGAGCAGTTTTTT.

The chain recombines TRBV7-9 with TRBJ2-5, with TRBD2 identical over 8 bases. This CDR3 spans 15 amino acids. Germline assignment: CDR1 SEHNR and CDR2 FQNEAQ (reference sequence). J was trimmed by 4 bases and V by 5 bases; bases with no gene match: 9. The CDR3 loop is CASSPRTSIVETQYF. CDR3 DNA: TGTGCCAGCAGCCCGCGGACTAGCATCGTAGAGACCCAGTACTTC.